This entry lists 7 T cell receptor beta chains sequenced from one sample in a study of cytomegalovirus exposure and HLA in healthy donors. PCR was performed using 60 Vbeta and 13 Jbeta primers. Using immunoSEQ multiplex PCR, the repertoire was profiled, and TCRdb retains in-frame clones only, with some absent. Of about 190,000 clones in the sample, just under 75% are singletons; the top ten hold approximately 3%. Input material: PBMCs. These receptors all stem from a woman aged 30 to 39 in good health and CMV-seropositive.

V usage is TRBV6-1 and J usage is TRBJ1-1; no definite D call. Trimming removed 9 bases from V and 0 bases from J, with 17 bases in between. CDR3 length: 15 amino acids. Per the germline V gene, CDR1 is MNHNS and CDR2 is SASEGT. DNA for the CDR3: TGTGCCAGTCCGGCAAATTCAGGAATGAACACTGAAGCTTTCTTT. Amino acid sequence: CASPANSGMNTEAFF.

This sequence joins TRBV19 and TRBJ1-1; 7 positions agree with TRBD1. The germline V gene has CDR1 LNHDA and CDR2 SQIVND (reference sequence). The ends lost 10 bases at V and 4 bases at J; junction bases unmatched: 6. The CDR3 is 12 residues long. The CDR3 region is CATQQGGTEAFF. The CDR3 DNA is TGTGCCACTCAGCAGGGGGGCACTGAAGCTTTCTTT. Combining the CDR3 with reference TRBV19 and TRBJ1-1 gives the whole variable domain DGGITQSPKYLFRKEGQNVTLSCEQNLNHDAMYWYRQDPGQGLRLIYYSQIVNDFQKGDIAEGYSVSREKKESFPLTVTSAQKNPTAFYLCATQQGGTEAFFGQGTRLTVV.

This chain links TRBV4-2 with TRBJ2-1; 9 positions agree with TRBD1. The CDR3 extends over 13 amino acids. CDR1 and CDR2 (germline): LGHNA, YNFKEQ. V was clipped by 3 bases and J by 9 bases; unmatched bases: 3. CDR3 nucleotide sequence: TGTGCCAGCAGCCAGACAGGGGGAAGTGAGCAGTTCTTC. The encoded protein is CASSQTGGSEQFF.

The rearrangement uses TRBV5-1 and TRBJ1-1; TRBD1 matches 10 bases. V shed 1 base, J shed 4 bases, and the junction held 7 bases outside the gene matches. Germline V gene sequence: CDR1 SGHRS, CDR2 YFSETQ. The CDR3 is made up of 16 amino acids. The chain's CDR3 is CASSLQGQGSSTEAFF. In nucleotides, the CDR3 is TGCGCCAGCAGCTTGCAGGGACAGGGGAGCAGCACTGAAGCTTTCTTT.

The V and J genes are TRBV7-9 and TRBJ1-4; tentatively, D is TRBD1 (5 bases). Trimming stripped 1 base from V and 5 bases from J, with 14 bases between. The CDR3 runs to 16 residues. Germline CDR1 and CDR2: SEHNR and FQNEAQ (reference sequence). The CDR3 DNA is TGTGCCAGCAGCTTAGTGCCCGGTCAGGGCAATGAAAAACTGTTTTTT. It specifies CASSLVPGQGNEKLFF.

The V and J genes are TRBV28 and TRBJ1-4, with 10 bases matching TRBD1. In germline, CDR1 is MDHEN, CDR2 SYDVKM. The CDR3 is 18 residues long. V was pared by 2 bases and J by 1 base, with 7 bases of the junction left unmatched. CDR3 nucleotide sequence: TGTGCCAGCAGTTTAATCGACAGGGGGCCGGGAACTAATGAAAAACTGTTTTTT. It is translated as CASSLIDRGPGTNEKLFF.

The chain employs TRBV27 and TRBJ2-5; 10 positions agree with TRBD2. Judging by the DNA end, TRBJ2-7 fits better; the J call may be wrong. The CDR3 runs to 16 residues. Germline CDR1 is MNHEY and CDR2 is SMNVEV (reference sequence). CDR3 amino acids: CASSLSRLAGAYEQYF. Here the CDR3 DNA reads TGTGCCAGCAGTTTATCACGGCTAGCGGGAGCTTACGAGCAGTACTTC.